A single sample gave rise to the 16 T cell receptor beta chains below, sequenced in a study of cytomegalovirus exposure and HLA in healthy donors. Primers for the PCR totalled 60 Vbeta and 13 Jbeta. Repertoires were generated with immunoSEQ multiplex PCR, while TCRdb's copy carries only in-frame clones and drops some. Counted here are about 150,000 clones, 80% occurring once; the ten biggest clones make up roughly 5.5%. The source material was PBMCs. These receptors were obtained from a woman in her forties in good health and CMV-seropositive.

V gene TRBV18 combines with J gene TRBJ1-5; unclear D gene. The CDR3 runs 13 residues. V was clipped by 3 bases and J by 6 bases, with 9 bases between them. The germline gives CDR1 KGHSH, CDR2 LQKENI. This CDR3 reads CASSPGLSQPQHF. Here the CDR3 DNA reads TGTGCCAGCTCACCCGGACTGTCTCAGCCCCAGCATTTT.

V usage is TRBV4-1 and J usage is TRBJ1-4, with 10 bases fitting TRBD1. V shed 3 bases and J 6 bases; nucleotides not matched to a gene: 4. The CDR3 spans 15 residues. Germline-derived CDR1 and CDR2 are MGHRA and YSYEKL. The DNA of the CDR3 is TGCGCCAGCAGCCACCCGACAGGGGGCCATGAAAAACTGTTTTTT. Its translation is CASSHPTGGHEKLFF.

This chain joins TRBV16 and TRBJ2-7; tentative D call: TRBD1 (6 bases). The CDR3 contains 14 residues. Trimming shortened V by 2 bases and J by 4 bases, and 12 bases separated the two germline ends. Germline V gene sequence: CDR1 KGHSY, CDR2 FQNENV. The CDR3 coding sequence is TGTGCCAGCAGCCAACTGACAGGAACATACGAGCAGTACTTC. It codes for CASSQLTGTYEQYF.

This chain links TRBV4-2 with TRBJ1-2; TRBD1 matches at 9 bases. Per germline, CDR1 LGHNA and CDR2 YNFKEQ. This CDR3 comprises 17 residues. V lost 5 bases and J lost 6; bases outside the gene matches: 16. The CDR3 region is CASSVPGQGVAVDGYTF. The CDR3 DNA reads as TGTGCCAGCAGCGTACCGGGACAGGGAGTGGCAGTCGATGGCTACACCTTC.

The chain has TRBV19 and TRBJ2-5; TRBD1 matches 8 bases. The CDR3 is made up of 15 amino acids. After removal of 0 bases from V and 5 bases from J, the junction contained 5 bases not matched to a gene. The V gene's germline CDR1 is LNHDA and CDR2 SQIVND (reference sequence). CDR3 nucleotides: TGTGCCAGTAGTATAGATCCAGGGGGCGATGAGACCCAGTACTTC. Translated: CASSIDPGGDETQYF.

This chain uses TRBV29-1 with TRBJ1-1; D is unclear. Germline lookup yields CDR1 SQVTM and CDR2 ANQGSEA. The CDR3 loop spans 15 amino acids. Trimming cost V 5 bases and J 0 bases, with 16 bases left between them. The CDR3 region is CSVLIWEGMNTEAFF. The CDR3 DNA sequence: TGCAGCGTTCTAATATGGGAGGGTATGAACACTGAAGCTTTCTTT.

The chain employs TRBV28 and TRBJ1-1; D gene ambiguous. V lost 3 bases, J lost 6 bases, and 11 bases lay in between. This CDR3 is built from 13 residues. Germline V gene sequence: CDR1 MDHEN, CDR2 SYDVKM. The CDR3 nucleotides are TGTGCCAGCAGTTTCCCGGGGAGGGCTGAAGCTTTCTTT. This gives the protein CASSFPGRAEAFF.

This clone was recorded a few times. This chain uses TRBV6-1 with TRBJ2-7; 10 nucleotides match TRBD2. J was trimmed by 3 bases and V by 5 bases; bases with no gene match: 7. Germline V gives CDR1 MNHNS, CDR2 SASEGT. The CDR3 is 15 residues long. CDR3 amino acids: CASSTLAGEGYEQYF. DNA for the CDR3: TGTGCCAGCAGTACCCTAGCGGGAGAGGGCTACGAGCAGTACTTC.

This chain links TRBV14 with TRBJ2-1; D is possibly TRBD2 (5 bases). The germline gives CDR1 SGHDN, CDR2 FVKESK. This CDR3 contains 14 residues. The ends were cut back, 0 bases at V and 8 bases at J, with 11 bases in the middle. CDR3: CASSQEARGHEQFF. The CDR3 DNA reads TGTGCCAGCAGCCAAGAGGCCAGAGGGCATGAGCAGTTCTTC. The entire variable domain, with the rest obtained from reference TRBV14 and TRBJ2-1, is as follows: EAGVTQFPSHSVIEKGQTVTLRCDPISGHDNLYWYRRVMGKEIKFLLHFVKESKQDESGMPNNRFLAERTGGTYSTLKVQPAELEDSGVYFCASSQEARGHEQFFGPGTRLTVL.

V gene TRBV19 combines with J gene TRBJ1-3, with D hard to call. This CDR3 has 12 amino acids. V dropped 3 bases and J dropped 4 bases, with 4 bases sitting between them. Germline CDR1 reads LNHDA; CDR2 reads SQIVND (reference sequence). The CDR3 loop is CASSIIGNTIYF. The CDR3 coding sequence is TGTGCCAGTAGTATTATCGGAAACACCATATATTTT.

The chain uses TRBV2 and TRBJ1-3; perhaps TRBD1 as D (6 bases). V lost 8 bases to trimming and J lost 4 bases, with 9 bases between them. Germline CDR1 is SNHLY and CDR2 is FYNNEI. The CDR3 extends over 12 amino acids. CDR3 sequence reads: CASGGRGNTIYF. The CDR3 nucleotides read TGTGCCAGCGGGGGCAGGGGAAACACCATATATTTT.

The V call is TRBV9, the J call TRBJ2-2, with D maybe TRBD1 (6 bases). Trimming pared 0 bases from V and 1 base from J, leaving 10 bases between. The CDR3 length is 16 residues. Germline CDR1 SGDLS, CDR2 YYNGEE. This chain's CDR3 is CASSVGLGQNTGELFF. The CDR3 coding sequence is TGTGCCAGCAGCGTAGGGTTGGGACAGAACACCGGGGAGCTGTTTTTT. Based on the CDR3 plus reference TRBV9 and TRBJ2-2, the full variable domain is DSGVTQTPKHLITATGQRVTLRCSPRSGDLSVYWYQQSLDQGLQFLIQYYNGEERAKGNILERFSAQQFPDLHSELNLSSLELGDSALYFCASSVGLGQNTGELFFGEGSRLTVL.

This clone occurred once. The chain recombines TRBV6-5 with TRBJ2-5; 9 nucleotides match TRBD2. The CDR3 totals 16 residues. After removal of 2 bases from V and 2 bases from J, the junction contained 6 bases not matched to a gene. Germline loops: CDR1 MNHEY, CDR2 SVGAGI. The CDR3 nucleotides read TGTGCCAGCAGTTACAGGGGCGGGAGGGAACAAGAGACCCAGTACTTC. Translating gives CASSYRGGREQETQYF.

The chain carries TRBV11-3 and TRBJ2-1; perhaps TRBD1 as D (5 bases). The V gene's germline CDR1 is SGHNT and CDR2 YENEEA. The length of the CDR3 is 15 residues. Between the trimmed V and J ends, which lost 1 base and 6 bases, there was a span of 13 bases. CDR3 sequence: CASSLGSDRLNEQFF. The CDR3 region has the DNA TGTGCCAGCAGCTTAGGAAGCGACAGACTCAATGAGCAGTTCTTC.

This rearrangement joins TRBV7-2 to TRBJ2-2, with 7 bases identical to TRBD1. Germline trimming cut 3 bases from V and 1 base from J; bases unmatched to any gene: 2. CDR1 SGHTA and CDR2 FQGNSA come from the germline V gene. This CDR3 is built from 15 residues. As DNA, the CDR3 is TGTGCCAGCAGCTTGACAGGGATGAACACCGGGGAGCTGTTTTTT. Its protein product is CASSLTGMNTGELFF.

This chain uses TRBV6-6 with TRBJ2-3, with D perhaps TRBD2 (5 bases). CDR3 length: 16 residues. Germline V CDR1 and CDR2: MNHNY, SVGAGI (reference sequence). V dropped 4 bases and J dropped 0 bases, with 14 bases sitting between them. DNA for the CDR3: TGTGCCAGCAGTTCCGTGAGGGAGCCTAGCACAGATACGCAGTATTTT. Its protein product is CASSSVREPSTDTQYF.